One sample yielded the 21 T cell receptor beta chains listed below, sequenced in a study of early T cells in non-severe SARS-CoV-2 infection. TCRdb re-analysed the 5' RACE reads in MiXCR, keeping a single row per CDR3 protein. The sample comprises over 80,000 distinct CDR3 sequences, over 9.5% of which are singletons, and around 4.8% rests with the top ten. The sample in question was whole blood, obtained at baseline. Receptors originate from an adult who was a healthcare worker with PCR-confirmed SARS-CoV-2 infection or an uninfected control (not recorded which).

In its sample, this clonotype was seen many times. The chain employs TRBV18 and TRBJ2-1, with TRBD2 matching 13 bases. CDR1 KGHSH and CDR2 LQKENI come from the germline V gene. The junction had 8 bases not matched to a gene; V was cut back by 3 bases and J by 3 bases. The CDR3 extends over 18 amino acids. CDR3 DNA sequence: TGTGCCAGCTCACCTACTGAGGGGACTAGCGGGAACTACAATGAGCAGTTCTTC. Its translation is CASSPTEGTSGNYNEQFF.

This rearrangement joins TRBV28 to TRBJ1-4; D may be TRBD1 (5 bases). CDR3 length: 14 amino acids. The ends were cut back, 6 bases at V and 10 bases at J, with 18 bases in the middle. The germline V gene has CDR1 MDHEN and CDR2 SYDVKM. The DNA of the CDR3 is TGTGCCAGCAGGATCCGGGACCAGGAGGGAAAACTGTTTTTT. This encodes CASRIRDQEGKLFF.

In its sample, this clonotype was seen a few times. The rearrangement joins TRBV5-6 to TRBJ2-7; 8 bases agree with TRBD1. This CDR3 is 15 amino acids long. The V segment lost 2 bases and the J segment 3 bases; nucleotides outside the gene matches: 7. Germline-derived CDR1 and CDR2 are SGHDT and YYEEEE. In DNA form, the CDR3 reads TGTGCCAGCAGCTTAGGGGACAGGAGTCTCTACGAGCAGTACTTC. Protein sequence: CASSLGDRSLYEQYF.

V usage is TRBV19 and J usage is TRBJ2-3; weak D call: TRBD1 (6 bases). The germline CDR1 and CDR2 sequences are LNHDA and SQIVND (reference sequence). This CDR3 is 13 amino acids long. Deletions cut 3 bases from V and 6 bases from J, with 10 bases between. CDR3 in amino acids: CASSIRRGDTQYF. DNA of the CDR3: TGTGCCAGTAGTATCCGAAGGGGGGATACGCAGTATTTT.

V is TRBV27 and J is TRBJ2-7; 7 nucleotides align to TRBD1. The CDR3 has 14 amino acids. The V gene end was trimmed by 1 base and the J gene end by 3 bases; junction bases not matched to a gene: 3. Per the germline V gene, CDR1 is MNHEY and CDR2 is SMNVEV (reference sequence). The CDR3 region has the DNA TGTGCCAGCAGTTTATTACAGGGGAACTACGAGCAGTACTTC. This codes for CASSLLQGNYEQYF.

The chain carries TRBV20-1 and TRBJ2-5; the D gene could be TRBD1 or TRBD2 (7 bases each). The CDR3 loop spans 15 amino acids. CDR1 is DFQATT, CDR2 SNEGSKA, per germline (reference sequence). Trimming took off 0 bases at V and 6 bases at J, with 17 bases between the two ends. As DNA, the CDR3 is TGCAGTGCTAGAGATTGGGACAGCGGGGAGCAGACCCAGTACTTC. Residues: CSARDWDSGEQTQYF.

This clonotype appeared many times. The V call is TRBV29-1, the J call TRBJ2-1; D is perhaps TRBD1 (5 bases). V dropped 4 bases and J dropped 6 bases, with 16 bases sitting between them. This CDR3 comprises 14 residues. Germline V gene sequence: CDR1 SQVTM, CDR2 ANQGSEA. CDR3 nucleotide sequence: TGCAGCGTTGCCTTATCAGGGAATGGCAATGAGCAGTTCTTC. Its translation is CSVALSGNGNEQFF.

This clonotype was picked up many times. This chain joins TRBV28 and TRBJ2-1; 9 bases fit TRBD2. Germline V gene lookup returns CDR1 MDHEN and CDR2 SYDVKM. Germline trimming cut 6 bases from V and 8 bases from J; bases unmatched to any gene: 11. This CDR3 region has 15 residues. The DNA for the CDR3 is TGTGCCAGCAGCATCAGGGGACTAGCTACCGATGAGCAGTTCTTC. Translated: CASSIRGLATDEQFF.

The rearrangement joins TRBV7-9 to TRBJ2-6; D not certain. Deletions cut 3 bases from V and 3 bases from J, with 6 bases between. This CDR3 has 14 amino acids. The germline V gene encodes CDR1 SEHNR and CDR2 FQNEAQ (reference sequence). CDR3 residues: CASSLSLGANVLTF. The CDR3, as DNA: TGTGCCAGCAGCTTGTCCCTTGGGGCCAACGTCCTGACTTTC.

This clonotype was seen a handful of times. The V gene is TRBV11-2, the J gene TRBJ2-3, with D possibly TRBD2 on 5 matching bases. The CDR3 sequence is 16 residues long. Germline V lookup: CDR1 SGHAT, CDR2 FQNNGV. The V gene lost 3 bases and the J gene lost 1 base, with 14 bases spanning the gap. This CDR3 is CASSFDGMRGTDTQYF. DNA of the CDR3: TGTGCCAGCAGCTTCGACGGTATGCGGGGCACAGATACGCAGTATTTT.

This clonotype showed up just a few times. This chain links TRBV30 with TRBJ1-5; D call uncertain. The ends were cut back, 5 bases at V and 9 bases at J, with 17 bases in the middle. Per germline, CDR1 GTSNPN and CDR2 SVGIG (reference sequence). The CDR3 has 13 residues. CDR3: CAWGGLTVGPQHF. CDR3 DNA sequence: TGTGCCTGGGGAGGATTGACGGTGGGGCCCCAGCATTTT.

The CDR3 DNA reads TGTGCCAGCAGTGAGGACAGGGTGTATAATTCACCCCTCCACTTT. Translation gives CASSEDRVYNSPLHF. This chain joins TRBV28 and TRBJ1-6; 8 bases fit TRBD1. CDR1 is MDHEN and CDR2 is SYDVKM in the germline V gene. V lost 5 bases to trimming and J lost 4 bases; unmatched junction nucleotides: 4. The CDR3 runs to 15 residues.

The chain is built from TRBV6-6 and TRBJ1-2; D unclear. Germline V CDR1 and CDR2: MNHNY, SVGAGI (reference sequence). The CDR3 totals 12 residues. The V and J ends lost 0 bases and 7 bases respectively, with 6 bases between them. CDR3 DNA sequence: TGTGCCAGCAGTTACTCCAGCGGTGGCTACACCTTC. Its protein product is CASSYSSGGYTF.

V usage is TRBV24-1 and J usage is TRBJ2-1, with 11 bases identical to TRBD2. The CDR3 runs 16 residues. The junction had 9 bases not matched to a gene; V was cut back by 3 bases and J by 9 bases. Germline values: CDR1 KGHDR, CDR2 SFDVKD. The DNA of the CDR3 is TGTGCCACCAGTGATCCGGCTAGCGGGAGGAAGGGTGAGCAGTTCTTC. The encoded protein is CATSDPASGRKGEQFF.

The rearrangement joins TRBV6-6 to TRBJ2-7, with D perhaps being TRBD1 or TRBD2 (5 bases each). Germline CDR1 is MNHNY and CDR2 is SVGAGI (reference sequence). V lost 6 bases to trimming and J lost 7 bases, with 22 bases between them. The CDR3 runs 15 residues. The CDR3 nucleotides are TGTGCCAGCAGCCCCCAGGCGAGGGGCCCCCAAGAGCAGTACTTC. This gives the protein CASSPQARGPQEQYF.

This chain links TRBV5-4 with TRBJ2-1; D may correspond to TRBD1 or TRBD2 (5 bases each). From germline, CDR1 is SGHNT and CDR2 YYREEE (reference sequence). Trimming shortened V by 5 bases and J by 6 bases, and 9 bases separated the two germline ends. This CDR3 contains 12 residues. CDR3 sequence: CASRGVSNEQFF. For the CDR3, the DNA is TGTGCCAGCAGGGGGGTAAGCAATGAGCAGTTCTTC.

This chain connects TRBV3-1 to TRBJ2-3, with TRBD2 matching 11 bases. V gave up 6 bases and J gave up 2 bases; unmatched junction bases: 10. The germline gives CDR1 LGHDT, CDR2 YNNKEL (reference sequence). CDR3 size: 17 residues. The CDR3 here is CASSSRLAGLITDTQYF. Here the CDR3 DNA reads TGTGCCAGCAGTTCTAGACTAGCGGGATTGATCACAGATACGCAGTATTTT.

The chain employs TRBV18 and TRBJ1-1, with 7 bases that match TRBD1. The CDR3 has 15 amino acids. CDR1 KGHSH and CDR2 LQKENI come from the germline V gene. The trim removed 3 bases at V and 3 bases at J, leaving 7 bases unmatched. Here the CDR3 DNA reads TGTGCCAGCTCACCTCTAACAGGGGTCTACACTGAAGCTTTCTTT. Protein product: CASSPLTGVYTEAFF.

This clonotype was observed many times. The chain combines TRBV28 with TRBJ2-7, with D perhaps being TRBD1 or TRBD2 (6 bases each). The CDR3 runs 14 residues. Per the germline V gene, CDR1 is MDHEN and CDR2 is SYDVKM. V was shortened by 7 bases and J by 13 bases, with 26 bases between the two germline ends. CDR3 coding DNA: TGTGCCAGCAAGACGGATTGGGGGGACACGGACGACTACTTC. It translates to CASKTDWGDTDDYF.

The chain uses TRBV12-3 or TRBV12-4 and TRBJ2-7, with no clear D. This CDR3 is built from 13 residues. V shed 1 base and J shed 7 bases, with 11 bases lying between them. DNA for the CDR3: TGTGCCAGCAGTTTAGTACACTCCGGGGAGCAGTACTTC. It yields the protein CASSLVHSGEQYF.

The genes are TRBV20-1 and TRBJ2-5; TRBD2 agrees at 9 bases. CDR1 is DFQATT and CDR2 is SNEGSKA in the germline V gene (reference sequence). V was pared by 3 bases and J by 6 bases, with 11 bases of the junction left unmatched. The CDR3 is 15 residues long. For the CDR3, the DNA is TGCAGTGCTAGCGACAGACTAGCGGTTAAGAAGACCCAGTACTTC. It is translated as CSASDRLAVKKTQYF.